Below are 19 T cell receptor beta chains sequenced from a single sample in a study of blood T cell repertoires in COVID-19. The method was immunoSEQ multiplex PCR; TCRdb's version includes in-frame clones alone and lacks a portion of them. The sample carries approximately 61,000 clones, around 87% recorded once. The specimen was peripheral blood. The receptors shown here come from a human donor in a cohort sampled during active COVID-19.

This clone was detected once. V usage is TRBV20-1 and J usage is TRBJ1-2; D remains unclear. The CDR3 is 13 residues long. Trimming shortened V by 3 bases and J by 7 bases, and 15 bases separated the two germline ends. The germline CDR1 and CDR2 sequences are DFQATT and SNEGSKA (reference sequence). CDR3 amino acids: CSASSAKTVGYTF. The CDR3, as DNA: TGCAGTGCTAGTTCTGCCAAAACTGTTGGCTACACCTTC.

The rearrangement uses TRBV21-1 and TRBJ1-1; the D call TRBD1 from the table was never checked on the DNA. TRBV21-1 is deemed a pseudogene. CDR3 size: 13 residues. The CDR3 here is CATRRGRDTEAFF. The CDR3 DNA reads as TGTGCCACCCGAAGGGGAAGGGACACTGAAGCTTTCTTT.

The chain uses TRBV28 and TRBJ2-1; D unresolved. The CDR3 loop spans 14 amino acids. Trimming cost V 6 bases and J 0 bases, with 9 bases left between them. Germline V lookup: CDR1 MDHEN, CDR2 SYDVKM. In DNA, the CDR3 is TGTGCCAGCAGAGAGGAGAGCTCCTACAATGAGCAGTTCTTC. Amino acid sequence: CASREESSYNEQFF. Together with reference TRBV28 and TRBJ2-1, the CDR3 gives the full variable domain: DVKVTQSSRYLVKRTGEKVFLECVQDMDHENMFWYRQDPGLGLRLIYFSYDVKMKEKGDIPEGYSVSREKKERFSLILESASTNQTSMYLCASREESSYNEQFFGPGTRLTVL.

The chain links TRBV24-1 to TRBJ2-5; 7 bases are shared with TRBD1. With 3 bases clipped from V and 4 bases from J, the junction kept 4 bases outside the gene matches. Germline lookup yields CDR1 KGHDR and CDR2 SFDVKD. The length of the CDR3 is 14 residues. CDR3 in DNA: TGTGCCACCAGTGATGCAGGGGGTAGAGAGACCCAGTACTTC. This translates into CATSDAGGRETQYF.

This rearrangement joins TRBV7-9 to TRBJ1-4, with 7 bases matching TRBD1. CDR3 length: 15 amino acids. Looked up from germline, CDR1 is SEHNR and CDR2 is FQNEAQ (reference sequence). The J segment lost 7 bases and the V segment lost 5 bases, leaving 10 bases of the junction unmatched. CDR3 sequence: CASSPGETGFEKLFF. The CDR3 nucleotides read TGTGCCAGCAGCCCCGGTGAGACAGGGTTTGAAAAACTGTTTTTT.

The chain uses TRBV18 and TRBJ1-5, with TRBD1 as a possible D gene (5 bases). From germline, CDR1 is KGHSH and CDR2 LQKENI. CDR3 length: 13 amino acids. The V end was cut by 3 bases, the J end by 4 bases, with 7 bases between. CDR3 bases: TGTGCCAGCTCACCTACAGGTAATCAGCCCCAGCATTTT. Amino acids: CASSPTGNQPQHF.

The chain employs TRBV15 and TRBJ2-7; D gene uncertain. Trimming removed 1 base from V and 3 bases from J, with 7 bases in between. The CDR3 extends over 13 amino acids. Germline V gene lookup returns CDR1 LNHNV and CDR2 YYDKDF (reference sequence). DNA for the CDR3: TGTGCCACCAGCAGAGGCTTCAGCTACGAGCAGTACTTC. Translation: CATSRGFSYEQYF. The full variable domain, with the rest looked up from reference TRBV15 and TRBJ2-7, is DAMVIQNPRYQVTQFGKPVTLSCSQTLNHNVMYWYQQKSSQAPKLLFHYYDKDFNNEADTPDNFQSRRPNTSFCFLDIRSPGLGDTAMYLCATSRGFSYEQYFGPGTRLTVT.

The chain recombines TRBV6-5 with TRBJ1-2, with 7 bases matching TRBD1. Germline CDR1 MNHEY, CDR2 SVGAGI. V was clipped by 6 bases and J by 8 bases; unmatched bases: 12. CDR3 length: 14 residues. Written as DNA, the CDR3 is TGTGCCAGCAGAACCACAGGACAGGTCAGGGGCTACACCTTC. Translating it yields CASRTTGQVRGYTF.

This clone appeared a few times. The chain couples TRBV28 to TRBJ1-5; tentatively, D is TRBD1 (6 bases). This CDR3 contains 13 residues. Germline V CDR1 and CDR2: MDHEN, SYDVKM. The V end was cut by 4 bases, the J end by 3 bases, with 7 bases between. CDR3 region: CASSSGANQPQHF. DNA of the CDR3: TGTGCCAGCAGTTCAGGGGCCAATCAGCCCCAGCATTTT.

The CDR3: CASSRRGGGADTQYF. In nucleotides, the CDR3 is TGTGCCAGCAGCCGACGAGGGGGCGGTGCAGATACGCAGTATTTT. This sequence joins TRBV14 and TRBJ2-3; TRBD1 aligns across 7 bases. Germline trimming cut 4 bases from V and 4 bases from J; bases unmatched to any gene: 8. The CDR3 covers 15 residues. The V gene's germline CDR1 is SGHDN and CDR2 FVKESK.

The chain recombines TRBV15 with TRBJ2-3; possibly TRBD1 for D (6 bases). CDR3 length equals 16 residues. The ends were cut back, 5 bases at V and 6 bases at J, with 21 bases in the middle. From germline, CDR1 is LNHNV and CDR2 YYDKDF (reference sequence). CDR3 residues: CATSETTGRVYDTQYF. The DNA for the CDR3 is TGTGCCACCAGCGAGACTACAGGGAGAGTTTACGATACGCAGTATTTT.

The chain combines TRBV27 with TRBJ2-7; TRBD1 might be the D (6 bases). Looked up from germline, CDR1 is MNHEY and CDR2 is SMNVEV (reference sequence). The V and J ends lost 6 bases and 3 bases respectively, with 15 bases between them. The CDR3 has 14 residues. CDR3 region: CASSPGTSLYEQYF. CDR3 DNA: TGTGCCAGCAGCCCCGGGACATCACTCTACGAGCAGTACTTC.

V is TRBV5-1 and J is TRBJ1-5; TRBD1 is a possible D gene (5 bases). CDR1 SGHRS and CDR2 YFSETQ come from the germline V gene. V was trimmed by 0 bases and J by 2 bases, leaving 6 bases between them. The CDR3 has 14 residues. The CDR3 DNA reads TGCGCCAGCAGCTTGGGGGGGGGCAATCAGCCCCAGCATTTT. Protein product: CASSLGGGNQPQHF.

CDR3 DNA: TGTGCCAGCAGTTCCGACATCCGCTCCTACGAGCAGTACTTC. Amino acids: CASSSDIRSYEQYF. The chain joins TRBV27 to TRBJ2-7, with no clear D. CDR1 and CDR2 from the germline V gene are MNHEY and SMNVEV (reference sequence). CDR3 length: 14 residues. V was shortened by 4 bases and J by 0 bases, with 10 bases between the two germline ends.

The chain uses TRBV7-8 and TRBJ2-3; tentative D call: TRBD2 (5 bases). Germline CDR1 SGHVS, CDR2 FQNEAQ. V lost 1 base and J 6 bases, leaving 17 bases between the germline ends. CDR3 size: 16 residues. The CDR3 DNA follows: TGTGCCAGCAGCTTAGGGCGGGCGGTGCGAACGGATACGCAGTATTTT. This codes for CASSLGRAVRTDTQYF.

The chain links TRBV6-5 to TRBJ1-6; TRBD1 matches at 8 bases. The CDR3 covers 14 residues. In germline, CDR1 is MNHEY, CDR2 SVGAGI. Germline trimming cut 5 bases from V and 9 bases from J; bases unmatched to any gene: 6. The CDR3 DNA sequence: TGTGCCAGCAGTCTCAGACAGGGGTCTTCACCCCTCCACTTT. This sequence encodes CASSLRQGSSPLHF.

The chain carries TRBV7-7 and TRBJ1-1; D remains ambiguous. The CDR3 contains 13 residues. V lost 3 bases to trimming and J lost 1 base, with 6 bases between them. CDR1 and CDR2 from the germline V gene are SSHAT and FNYEAQ (reference sequence). The CDR3 spells CASSLRANTEAFF. The CDR3 region has the DNA TGTGCCAGCAGCTTGAGGGCGAACACTGAAGCTTTCTTT.

The rearrangement joins TRBV28 to TRBJ2-7, with D possibly TRBD2 on 7 matching bases. Deletions cut 5 bases from V and 0 bases from J, with 14 bases between. This CDR3 has 15 amino acids. Germline V CDR1 and CDR2: MDHEN, SYDVKM. CDR3 coding DNA: TGTGCCAGCAGTGGGGGCGGCGGGAGCTCCTACGAGCAGTACTTC. This sequence encodes CASSGGGGSSYEQYF.

This CDR3 is CASSVFGLSTDTQYF. CDR3 coding DNA: TGTGCCAGCAGCGTGTTTGGGCTGAGCACAGATACGCAGTATTTT. The chain combines TRBV7-3 with TRBJ2-3; the D is unclear. The V end lost 5 bases, the J end lost 0 bases, and 12 bases lay between the germline ends. Germline lookup yields CDR1 SGHTA and CDR2 FQGTGA. This CDR3 is built from 15 residues.